This TCR beta chain comes out of a study of T cell changes during pregnancy in multiple sclerosis. V lost 6 bases, J lost 0 bases, and 9 bases lay in between. Germline V gene lookup returns CDR1 KGHSH and CDR2 LQKENI. The CDR3 contains 14 residues. TCRdb's table, derived via immunoSEQ multiplex PCR, lists solely in-frame clones and lacks some. The data contain about 31,000 clones, 90% to 95% of them seen just once; the ten biggest clones take up 0.41%. The source was CD4+ T cells from peripheral blood mononuclear cells, collected in the second trimester of pregnancy. V is TRBV18 and J is TRBJ2-1; D remains ambiguous. The sequence was obtained from a female donor with multiple sclerosis, enrolled in a pregnancy study. The CDR3, as DNA: TGTGCCAGCTCGCCGCCTAGCTCCTACAATGAGCAGTTCTTC. Protein sequence: CASSPPSSYNEQFF.